The sequence of this T cell receptor (beta chain) was determined in a study of CD8+CD57+ T cells in acquired aplastic anemia. Study observations and caveats: Both patients and controls carried the same twenty-nine CD8+ CDR3 sequences.

This clonotype was observed many times. Its antigen remains unidentified. Patients picked for sequencing had shown CD8+CD57+ cell expansion detected by flow cytometry. Genomic DNA, the template, was used for profiling of the TCR beta VDJ and CDR3. TCRdb independently ran MiXCR on the reads; one entry per CDR3 protein. Of about 120,000 distinct CDR3 sequences detected, 55% to 70% appear once; the ten largest clones hold 25% to 30%. CDR1 LGHNA and CDR2 YSLEER come from the germline V gene. V was clipped by 0 bases and J by 4 bases, with 10 bases between them. The CDR3 totals 15 residues. This sequence originates from a human donor with aplastic anemia. Sequenced sample: sorted CD4+, CD8+, or CD8+CD57+ T cells (not recorded which) from PBMCs. The gene calls are TRBV4-3 and TRBJ1-3; no firm D call. CDR3 loop: CASSQDPAPGNTIYF. CDR3 in DNA: TGCGCCAGCAGCCAAGATCCGGCCCCAGGAAACACCATATATTTT.